The next 20 T cell receptor beta chains were all read from a single sample in a study of blood T cell repertoires in COVID-19. Libraries were prepared by immunoSEQ multiplex PCR; TCRdb keeps only in-frame clonotypes and omits some of them. This sample yields some 110,000 clones, of which about 81% are seen a single time; 7.9% belongs to the top ten. Material: peripheral blood. These receptors came from a man between 65 and 80 years old with acute or convalescent COVID-19.

The chain links TRBV24-1 to TRBJ2-3; 11 bases are a match to TRBD1. This CDR3 has 17 residues. V was clipped by 0 bases and J by 4 bases; unmatched bases: 5. The germline V gene encodes CDR1 KGHDR and CDR2 SFDVKD. The CDR3 protein is CATSDLSGQGGPDTQYF. CDR3 nucleotides: TGTGCCACCAGTGATTTGTCGGGACAGGGGGGGCCAGATACGCAGTATTTT.

This chain connects TRBV11-2 to TRBJ1-1; 10 bases are shared with TRBD1. This CDR3 spans 15 amino acids. V was pared by 7 bases and J by 6 bases, with 11 bases of the junction left unmatched. The germline V gene encodes CDR1 SGHAT and CDR2 FQNNGV. The CDR3 DNA is TGTGCCAGCACCTCTCTGACAGGGGGCATGGCTGAAGCTTTCTTT. Protein sequence: CASTSLTGGMAEAFF.

CDR3 region: CASSLEAGEKLFF. The DNA of the CDR3 is TGTGCCAGCAGTTTAGAAGCGGGTGAAAAACTGTTTTTT. The rearrangement links TRBV12-3 or TRBV12-4 to TRBJ1-4; D is ambiguous. With 1 base removed from V and 7 bases from J, the gap between germline ends came to 7 bases. The CDR3 is 13 residues long.

The CDR3 is CASSRTGTGRTEAFF. The CDR3 region has the DNA TGTGCCAGCAGTCGAACCGGGACAGGGAGGACTGAAGCTTTCTTT. The rearrangement joins TRBV6-5 to TRBJ1-1; 9 bases are a match to TRBD1. The CDR3 spans 15 residues. Germline loops: CDR1 MNHEY, CDR2 SVGAGI. The ends lost 5 bases at V and 5 bases at J; junction bases unmatched: 9.

The chain is built from TRBV11-2 and TRBJ1-1; 9 nucleotides align to TRBD1. Germline V gives CDR1 SGHAT, CDR2 FQNNGV. This CDR3 contains 13 residues. With V trimmed by 5 bases and J by 4 bases, 2 bases remained unmatched. CDR3 in amino acids: CASSPGQGTEAFF. The CDR3, as DNA: TGTGCCAGCAGCCCGGGACAGGGCACTGAAGCTTTCTTT.

V is TRBV6-5 and J is TRBJ1-5, with TRBD1 matching over 9 bases. V lost 6 bases to trimming and J lost 4 bases; unmatched junction nucleotides: 7. This CDR3 has 15 amino acids. Germline V CDR1 and CDR2: MNHEY, SVGAGI. DNA of the CDR3: TGTGCCAGCAGGGCCTCCGGGACAGGGAATCAGCCCCAGCATTTT. It encodes CASRASGTGNQPQHF.

The chain employs TRBV5-1 and TRBJ2-7, with 9 positions matching TRBD1. Germline V lookup: CDR1 SGHRS, CDR2 YFSETQ. This CDR3 region has 15 residues. J lost 5 bases, V lost 2 bases, and 8 bases had no gene match. The CDR3 spells CASSFGGQGKNEQYF. The CDR3 nucleotides read TGCGCCAGCAGCTTTGGGGGACAGGGCAAGAACGAGCAGTACTTC.

A single count supports this clone. CDR3 amino acids: CASSFDRLSYNEQFF. The CDR3 region has the DNA TGTGCCAGCAGCTTTGACAGGTTATCCTACAATGAGCAGTTCTTC. V is TRBV5-8 and J is TRBJ2-1; the D gene is possibly TRBD1 (6 bases). Germline CDR1 SGHTS, CDR2 YDEGEE. The length of the CDR3 is 15 residues. V was cut by 2 bases and J by 1 base, with 10 bases left in between. Full variable domain (missing parts from reference TRBV5-8 and TRBJ2-1): EAGVTQSPTHLIKTRGQQATLRCSPISGHTSVYWYQQALGLGLQFLLWYDEGEERNRGNFPPRFSGRQFPNYSSELNVNALELEDSALYLCASSFDRLSYNEQFFGPGTRLTVL.

The chain carries TRBV2 and TRBJ1-4, with 7 bases identical to TRBD1. The CDR3 has 14 amino acids. Germline V gene data show CDR1 as SNHLY and CDR2 as FYNNEI. Trimming cost V 6 bases and J 8 bases; bases outside gene matches: 9. DNA for the CDR3: TGTGCCAGCAGAGACGACAGGGTGTCGGAAAAACTGTTTTTT. It specifies CASRDDRVSEKLFF.

With respect to this clone: This same CDR3 is encoded by further DNA sequences in the sample. J is TRBJ1-3 and V is TRBV3-1 (or the pseudogene TRBV3-2); D remains ambiguous. The CDR3 spans 13 residues. Germline loops: CDR1 LGHDT, CDR2 YNNKEL (reference sequence). Trimming removed 1 base at V and 4 bases at J, with 5 bases between. CDR3 amino acids: CASSQGEGNTIYF. CDR3 bases: TGTGCCAGCAGCCAAGGAGAGGGAAACACCATATATTTT.

The V gene is TRBV18, the J gene TRBJ1-5, with D possibly matching TRBD1 (5 bases). This CDR3 is 14 amino acids long. Trimming removed 6 bases from V and 3 bases from J, with 12 bases in between. Germline CDR1 reads KGHSH; CDR2 reads LQKENI. The DNA for the CDR3 is TGTGCCAGCTCGCTCGGACAATACAATCAGCCCCAGCATTTT. Translation gives CASSLGQYNQPQHF.

The V call is TRBV19, the J call TRBJ1-1, with 8 nucleotides matching TRBD1. CDR3 length: 16 residues. CDR1 is LNHDA, CDR2 SQIVND, per germline (reference sequence). Trimming took 7 bases from V and 5 from J; bases not matched to a gene: 15. The CDR3 DNA reads TGTGCCAGTATCGACAGGGGTTCGGTTTTGGAGACTGAAGCTTTCTTT. Amino acids: CASIDRGSVLETEAFF.

The chain uses TRBV29-1 and TRBJ1-1; no clear D. The CDR3 sequence is 14 residues long. Between the trimmed V and J ends, which lost 6 bases and 6 bases, there was a span of 20 bases. The germline CDR1 and CDR2 sequences are SQVTM and ANQGSEA. In DNA form, the CDR3 reads TGCAGCGTGGATGGATTACGAGGTGTTTCTGAAGCTTTCTTT. As protein: CSVDGLRGVSEAFF.

The J gene is TRBJ1-6, the V gene TRBV12-3 or TRBV12-4, with a weak D call TRBD1 (6 bases). The CDR3 totals 13 residues. Trimming shortened V by 8 bases and J by 11 bases, and 16 bases separated the two germline ends. Here the CDR3 reads CASRDNIGPPLHF. The CDR3 coding sequence is TGTGCCAGCCGGGACAACATAGGTCCACCCCTCCACTTT.

The V and J genes are TRBV5-1 and TRBJ1-6; D may be TRBD1 (5 bases). Per germline, CDR1 SGHRS and CDR2 YFSETQ. The germline V and J ends were trimmed by 2 bases and 5 bases, with 8 bases remaining between them. The CDR3 spans 14 residues. The CDR3 DNA follows: TGCGCCAGCAGCTTCCAGGGAAATAATTCACCCCTCCACTTT. Residues: CASSFQGNNSPLHF.

This clone is a singleton in its sample. This chain joins TRBV28 and TRBJ2-7; 14 nucleotides agree with TRBD2. Trimming at V came to 7 bases and at J to 2 bases, leaving 10 bases not matched to a gene. The germline CDR1 and CDR2 sequences are MDHEN and SYDVKM. This CDR3 contains 17 residues. The CDR3 sequence is CASTPLGTSGSPYEQYF. The CDR3 DNA sequence: TGTGCCAGCACCCCCCTAGGGACTAGCGGGAGTCCCTACGAGCAGTACTTC.

This clone appeared a few times. The chain has TRBV5-4 and TRBJ1-6; 8 bases agree with TRBD1. The CDR3 spans 15 residues. Germline CDR1 SGHNT, CDR2 YYREEE (reference sequence). Trimming took 3 bases from V and 9 from J; bases not matched to a gene: 8. The CDR3 DNA is TGTGCCAGCAGCTACCCCGACAGGGGAACTTCACCCCTCCACTTT. Its protein product is CASSYPDRGTSPLHF.

Regarding this clone: The same CDR3 also results from other DNA sequences found in this sample. V and J are TRBV19 and TRBJ1-2; 7 bases are a match to TRBD1. CDR1 and CDR2 (germline): LNHDA, SQIVND (reference sequence). This CDR3 is 12 amino acids long. J was trimmed by 4 bases and V by 5 bases; bases with no gene match: 1. The CDR3 is CASSRQGYGYTF. The CDR3 bases are TGTGCCAGTAGTCGACAGGGCTATGGCTACACCTTC.

The chain is built from TRBV5-1 and TRBJ1-1; D is ambiguous. The V and J ends lost 0 bases and 8 bases respectively, with 11 bases between them. Germline V CDR1 and CDR2: SGHRS, YFSETQ. This CDR3 is 13 amino acids long. In DNA, the CDR3 is TGCGCCAGCAGCTTGGGTGACCGGGAGGAAGCTTTCTTT. This gives the protein CASSLGDREEAFF.

The rearrangement links TRBV11-3 to TRBJ1-2; tentatively, D is TRBD1 (6 bases). CDR1 and CDR2 (germline): SGHNT, YENEEA. The CDR3 is 14 amino acids. V lost 1 base and J lost 4, with 10 bases in between. This CDR3 reads CASSLGGQSYGYTF. The CDR3 region has the DNA TGTGCCAGCAGCTTAGGGGGGCAGAGCTATGGCTACACCTTC. The full variable domain, its missing parts supplied by reference TRBV11-3 and TRBJ1-2, is EAGVVQSPRYKIIEKKQPVAFWCNPISGHNTLYWYLQNLGQGPELLIRYENEEAVDDSQLPKDRFSAERLKGVDSTLKIQPAELGDSAVYLCASSLGGQSYGYTFGSGTRLTVV.